This TCR beta chain was sequenced during a study of shared clonotypes between healthy human individuals. Naivety among CD8 cells was defined by CD45RO negativity and positive CCR7 selection, thereby excluding terminally differentiated effector memory CD45RA+ cells. Some clones are missing from TCRdb's copy, which holds only in-frame ones; the method was immunoSEQ multiplex PCR. The table has just over 2,000,000 clones, roughly 94% seen once; the top ten hold 1% to 1.3%. Trimming removed 6 bases at V and 7 bases at J, with 19 bases between. The CDR3 is 15 residues long. Germline assignment: CDR1 SEHNR and CDR2 FQNEAQ (reference sequence).

The sample taken for sequencing was naive CD8+ T cells sorted from blood. J is TRBJ2-1 and V is TRBV7-9; D is ambiguous. The TCR was taken from a man aged 18 to 29 in good health. CDR3 amino acids: CASSSVPGPENEQFF. The CDR3 DNA reads as TGTGCCAGCAGTTCCGTCCCGGGCCCTGAGAATGAGCAGTTCTTC.